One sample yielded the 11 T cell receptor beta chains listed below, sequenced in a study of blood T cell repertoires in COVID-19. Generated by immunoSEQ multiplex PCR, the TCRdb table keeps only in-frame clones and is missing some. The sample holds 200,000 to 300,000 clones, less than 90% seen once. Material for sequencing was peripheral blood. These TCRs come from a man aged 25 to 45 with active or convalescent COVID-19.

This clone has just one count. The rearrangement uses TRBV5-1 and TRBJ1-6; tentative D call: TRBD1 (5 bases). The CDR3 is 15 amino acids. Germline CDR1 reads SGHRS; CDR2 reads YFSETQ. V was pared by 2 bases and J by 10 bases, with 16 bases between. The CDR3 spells CASSLSGQRSSPLHF. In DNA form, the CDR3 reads TGCGCCAGCAGCTTATCAGGGCAAAGGTCCTCACCCCTCCACTTT.

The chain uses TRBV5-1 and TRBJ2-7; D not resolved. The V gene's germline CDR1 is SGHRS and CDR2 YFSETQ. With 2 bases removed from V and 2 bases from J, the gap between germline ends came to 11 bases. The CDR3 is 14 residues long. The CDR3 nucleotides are TGCGCCAGCAGCTTTGAGGCAGCGACCTACGAGCAGTACTTC. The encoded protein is CASSFEAATYEQYF.

CDR3 nucleotide sequence: TGTGCCAGCAGCCATTACGCGGGGGAAACCGGGGAGCTGTTTTTT. Translating gives CASSHYAGETGELFF. V gene TRBV9 combines with J gene TRBJ2-2; 7 bases match TRBD2. V shed 4 bases and J 5 bases; nucleotides not matched to a gene: 8. Looked up from germline, CDR1 is SGDLS and CDR2 is YYNGEE. The length of the CDR3 is 15 residues.

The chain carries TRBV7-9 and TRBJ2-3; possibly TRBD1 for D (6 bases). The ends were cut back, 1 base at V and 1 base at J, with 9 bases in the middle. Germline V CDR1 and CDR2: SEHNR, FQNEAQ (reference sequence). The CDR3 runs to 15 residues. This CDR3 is CASSLGGRRTDTQYF. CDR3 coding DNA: TGTGCCAGCAGCTTAGGGGGGCGACGCACAGATACGCAGTATTTT.

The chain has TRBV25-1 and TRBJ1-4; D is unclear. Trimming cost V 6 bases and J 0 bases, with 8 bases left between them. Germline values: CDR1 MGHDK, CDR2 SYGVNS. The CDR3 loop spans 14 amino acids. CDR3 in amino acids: CASSPPATNEKLFF. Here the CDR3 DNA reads TGTGCCAGCAGCCCGCCAGCAACTAATGAAAAACTGTTTTTT.

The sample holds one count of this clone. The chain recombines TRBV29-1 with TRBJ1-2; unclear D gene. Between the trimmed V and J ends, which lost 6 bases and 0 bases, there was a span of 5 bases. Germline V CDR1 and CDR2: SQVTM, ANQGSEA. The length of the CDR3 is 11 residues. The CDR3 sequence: CSVATNYGYTF. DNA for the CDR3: TGCAGCGTCGCGACTAACTATGGCTACACCTTC.

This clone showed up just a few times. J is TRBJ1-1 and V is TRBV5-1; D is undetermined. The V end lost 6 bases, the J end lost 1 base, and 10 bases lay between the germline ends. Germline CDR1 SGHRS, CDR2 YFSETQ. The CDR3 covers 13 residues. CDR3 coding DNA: TGCGCCAGCAACACCCCAGGGAACACTGAAGCTTTCTTT. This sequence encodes CASNTPGNTEAFF.

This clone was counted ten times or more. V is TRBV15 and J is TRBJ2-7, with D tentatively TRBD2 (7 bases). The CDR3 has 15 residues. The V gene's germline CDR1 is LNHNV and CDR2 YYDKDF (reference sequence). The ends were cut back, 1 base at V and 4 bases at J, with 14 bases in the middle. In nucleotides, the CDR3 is TGTGCCACCAGCAGAGTAGCAGGGGAGGGGTACGAGCAGTACTTC. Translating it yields CATSRVAGEGYEQYF.

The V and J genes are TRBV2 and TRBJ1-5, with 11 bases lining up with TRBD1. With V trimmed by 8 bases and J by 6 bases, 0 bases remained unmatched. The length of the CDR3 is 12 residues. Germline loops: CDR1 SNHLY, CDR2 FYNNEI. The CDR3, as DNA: TGTGCCAGCGGACAGGGGGCTCAGCCCCAGCATTTT. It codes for CASGQGAQPQHF. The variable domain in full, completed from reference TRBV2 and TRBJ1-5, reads EPEVTQTPSHQVTQMGQEVILRCVPISNHLYFYWYRQILGQKVEFLVSFYNNEISEKSEIFDDQFSVERPDGSNFTLKIRSTKLEDSAMYFCASGQGAQPQHFGDGTRLSIL.

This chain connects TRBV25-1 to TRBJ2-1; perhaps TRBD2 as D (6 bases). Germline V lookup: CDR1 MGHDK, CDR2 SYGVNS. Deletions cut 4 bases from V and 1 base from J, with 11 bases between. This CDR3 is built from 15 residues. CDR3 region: CASSASSESYNEQFF. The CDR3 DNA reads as TGTGCCAGCAGTGCATCTAGCGAATCCTACAATGAGCAGTTCTTC.

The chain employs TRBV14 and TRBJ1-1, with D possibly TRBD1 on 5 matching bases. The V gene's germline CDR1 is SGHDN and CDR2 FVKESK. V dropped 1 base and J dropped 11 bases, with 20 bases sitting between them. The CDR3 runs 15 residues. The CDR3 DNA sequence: TGTGCCAGCAGCCAAGGGGCGCCAGGGTGGCGCCTGGCTTTCTTT. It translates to CASSQGAPGWRLAFF.